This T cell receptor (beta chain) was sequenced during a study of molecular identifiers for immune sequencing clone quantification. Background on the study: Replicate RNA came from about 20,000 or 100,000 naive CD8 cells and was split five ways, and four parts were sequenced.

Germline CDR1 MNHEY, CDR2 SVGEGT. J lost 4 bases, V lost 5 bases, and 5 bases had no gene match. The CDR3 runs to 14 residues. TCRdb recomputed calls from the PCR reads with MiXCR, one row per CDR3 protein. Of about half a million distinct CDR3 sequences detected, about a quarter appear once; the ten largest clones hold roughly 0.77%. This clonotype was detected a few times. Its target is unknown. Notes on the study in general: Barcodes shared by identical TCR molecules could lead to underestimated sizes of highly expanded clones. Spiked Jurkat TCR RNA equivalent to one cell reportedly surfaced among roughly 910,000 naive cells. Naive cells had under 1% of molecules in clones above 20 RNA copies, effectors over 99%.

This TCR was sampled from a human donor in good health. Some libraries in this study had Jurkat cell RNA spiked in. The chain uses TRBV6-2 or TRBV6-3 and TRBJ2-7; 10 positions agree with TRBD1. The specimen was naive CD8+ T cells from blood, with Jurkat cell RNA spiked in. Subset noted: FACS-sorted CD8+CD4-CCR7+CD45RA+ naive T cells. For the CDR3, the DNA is TGTGCCAGCAGTGGCGGACAGGGGGAGTACGAGCAGTACTTC. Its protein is CASSGGQGEYEQYF.